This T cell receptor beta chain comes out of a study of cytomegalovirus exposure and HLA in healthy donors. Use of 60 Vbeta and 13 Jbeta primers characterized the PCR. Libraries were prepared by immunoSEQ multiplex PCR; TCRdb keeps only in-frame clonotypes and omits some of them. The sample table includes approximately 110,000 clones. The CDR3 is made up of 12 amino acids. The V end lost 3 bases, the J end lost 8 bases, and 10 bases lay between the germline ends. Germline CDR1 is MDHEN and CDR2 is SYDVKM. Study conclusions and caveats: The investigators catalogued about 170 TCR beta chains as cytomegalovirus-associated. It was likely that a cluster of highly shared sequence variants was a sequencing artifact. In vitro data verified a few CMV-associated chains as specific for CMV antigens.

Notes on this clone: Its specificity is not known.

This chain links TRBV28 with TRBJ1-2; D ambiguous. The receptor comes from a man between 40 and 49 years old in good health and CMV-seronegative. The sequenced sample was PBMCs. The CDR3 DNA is TGTGCCAGCAGTTTCGCCCTTCAGGGCTACACCTTC. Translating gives CASSFALQGYTF.